This T cell receptor beta chain was profiled in a study of CD8+ T cells in alopecia areata. RNA was isolated and reverse transcribed to cDNA, the sequencing template. Only in-frame clones appear in the TCRdb table, and some are missing; sequencing was by immunoSEQ multiplex PCR. The sample carries some 120,000 clones, 40% to 55% recorded once. The CDR3 is made up of 14 amino acids. V dropped 6 bases and J dropped 2 bases, with 16 bases sitting between them. Germline CDR1 is SQVTM and CDR2 is ANQGSEA. This chain joins TRBV29-1 and TRBJ2-5; D is unclear. The sequence derives from a human donor with alopecia areata. Sample: NKG2D-low CD8+ T cells sorted from blood. This chain's CDR3 is CSVTRADQQETQYF. The CDR3 bases are TGCAGCGTCACACGGGCCGACCAACAAGAGACCCAGTACTTC. Together with reference TRBV29-1 and TRBJ2-5, the CDR3 gives the full variable domain: SAVISQKPSRDICQRGTSLTIQCQVDSQVTMMFWYRQQPGQSLTLIATANQGSEATYESGFVIDKFPISRPNLTFSTLTVSNMSPEDSSIYLCSVTRADQQETQYFGPGTRLLVL.